One and the same sample provided the 20 T cell receptor beta chains below, sequenced in a study of blood T cells in healthy people across ages. Primers used in a second PCR of roughly 6 to 12 cycles were a sample-barcoded 5' primer and a J-beta primer mix. Using its own MiXCR run on the 5' RACE reads, TCRdb lists one record per CDR3 protein. Of over 1,500,000 distinct CDR3 sequences listed, roughly 49% are singletons. The material sequenced was blood. The receptors originated from a middle-aged woman in good health.

This clonotype was detected many times. V is TRBV6-1 and J is TRBJ2-7; the match to TRBD2 covers 7 bases. Germline assignment: CDR1 MNHNS and CDR2 SASEGT. There are 14 residues in the CDR3. V lost 6 bases, J lost 2 bases, and 7 bases stayed unmatched. The CDR3 nucleotides are TGTGCCAGCAGGGAGCGGGGCTCCACCTACGAGCAGTACTTC. Its translation: CASRERGSTYEQYF.

This clonotype was seen a single time. The J gene is TRBJ1-5, the V gene TRBV25-1; tentative D call: TRBD1 (5 bases). Germline loops: CDR1 MGHDK, CDR2 SYGVNS. CDR3 size: 14 residues. With 2 bases removed from V and 4 bases from J, the gap between germline ends came to 9 bases. CDR3 sequence: CASSEPGNNQPQHF. The DNA of the CDR3 is TGTGCCAGCAGTGAACCAGGGAATAATCAGCCCCAGCATTTT.

V is TRBV6-1 and J is TRBJ2-1, with 9 bases aligning to TRBD1. This CDR3 has 17 residues. CDR1 and CDR2 from the germline V gene are MNHNS and SASEGT. V lost 6 bases and J lost 7; bases outside the gene matches: 16. DNA of the CDR3: TGTGCCAGCAGCCAAGGACAGGGGATAACGCTGATGAATGAGCAGTTCTTC. Amino acids: CASSQGQGITLMNEQFF.

J is TRBJ2-2 and V is TRBV4-1, with 11 nucleotides matching TRBD2. This CDR3 spans 17 amino acids. The germline V gene has CDR1 MGHRA and CDR2 YSYEKL. V was clipped by 4 bases and J by 3 bases; unmatched bases: 7. CDR3 in DNA: TGCGCCAGCAGCCGATTACTAGCGGGGGATTACACCGGGGAGCTGTTTTTT. Translation: CASSRLLAGDYTGELFF.

This sequence joins TRBV20-1 and TRBJ1-5; 7 bases align to TRBD1. CDR1 and CDR2 from the germline V gene are DFQATT and SNEGSKA (reference sequence). CDR3 length: 17 residues. After removal of 6 bases from V and 6 bases from J, the junction contained 20 bases not matched to a gene. CDR3 nucleotides: TGCAGTGCCAGGGGACAGACAATCAGAATCTCCGGTCAGCCCCAGCATTTT. Its translation is CSARGQTIRISGQPQHF.

The chain links TRBV9 to TRBJ2-3; D ambiguous. The germline V and J ends were trimmed by 4 bases and 4 bases, with 10 bases remaining between them. The CDR3 is made up of 13 amino acids. The germline CDR1 and CDR2 sequences are SGDLS and YYNGEE. CDR3 sequence reads: CASSPHPSDTQYF. In DNA, the CDR3 is TGTGCCAGCAGCCCCCACCCTTCAGATACGCAGTATTTT.

The chain links TRBV6-5 to TRBJ1-1, with 7 bases aligning to TRBD1. The CDR3 is 15 amino acids. Germline trimming cut 2 bases from V and 3 bases from J; bases unmatched to any gene: 6. Germline V gene sequence: CDR1 MNHEY, CDR2 SVGAGI. This CDR3 reads CASSYGQASYTEAFF. In DNA, the CDR3 is TGTGCCAGCAGTTACGGACAGGCCTCTTACACTGAAGCTTTCTTT.

This rearrangement joins TRBV6-1 to TRBJ2-5, with a tentative D call TRBD2 (5 bases). V was cut by 5 bases and J by 4 bases, with 23 bases left in between. The CDR3 loop spans 17 amino acids. Germline-derived CDR1 and CDR2 are MNHNS and SASEGT. The CDR3 nucleotides read TGTGCCAGCAGTCTCGGTCTTACTAGGGTGGGCGGAGAGACCCAGTACTTC. This codes for CASSLGLTRVGGETQYF.

This clonotype was seen more than once but under ten times. V and J are TRBV6-2 or TRBV6-3 and TRBJ2-5; D unresolved. The CDR3 is 11 residues long. The V gene lost 6 bases and the J gene lost 4 bases, with 6 bases spanning the gap. Per the germline V gene, CDR1 is MNHEY and CDR2 is SVGEGT. CDR3 DNA: TGTGCCAGCAGCAACACAGAGACCCAGTACTTC. Protein product: CASSNTETQYF.

This clonotype has a handful of counts. V is TRBV5-1 and J is TRBJ1-4, with D maybe TRBD1 (5 bases). The V end lost 4 bases, the J end lost 8 bases, and 21 bases lay between the germline ends. The CDR3 contains 16 residues. Germline CDR1 SGHRS, CDR2 YFSETQ. DNA of the CDR3: TGCGCCAGCAGCCTAATGCCGGGCCGCGGGACGGAAAAACTGTTTTTT. Protein product: CASSLMPGRGTEKLFF.

This chain connects TRBV14 to TRBJ2-1; 8 nucleotides agree with TRBD1. Losses at the gene ends were 0 bases for V and 7 bases for J; bases not matched to a gene: 11. Per germline, CDR1 SGHDN and CDR2 FVKESK. The CDR3 is 17 amino acids. The CDR3 DNA is TGTGCCAGCAGCCAAGATCCAAGGACAGGGCCCGAGAATGAGCAGTTCTTC. Protein product: CASSQDPRTGPENEQFF. The full variable domain, in which reference TRBV14 and TRBJ2-1 provide the parts outside the CDR3, is EAGVTQFPSHSVIEKGQTVTLRCDPISGHDNLYWYRRVMGKEIKFLLHFVKESKQDESGMPNNRFLAERTGGTYSTLKVQPAELEDSGVYFCASSQDPRTGPENEQFFGPGTRLTVL.

V usage is TRBV6-6 and J usage is TRBJ1-5, with D possibly TRBD1 on 5 matching bases. This CDR3 spans 14 amino acids. Looked up from germline, CDR1 is MNHNY and CDR2 is SVGAGI (reference sequence). The V end lost 4 bases, the J end lost 7 bases, and 14 bases lay between the germline ends. The CDR3 sequence: CASSFPGLGQPQHF. In DNA, the CDR3 is TGTGCCAGCAGTTTCCCAGGGTTGGGGCAGCCCCAGCATTTT.

This chain links TRBV5-1 with TRBJ2-7, with TRBD1 identical over 11 bases. The V gene end was trimmed by 4 bases and the J gene end by 7 bases; junction bases not matched to a gene: 13. CDR3 size: 16 residues. The germline V gene encodes CDR1 SGHRS and CDR2 YFSETQ. This CDR3 is CASSPGTGGYYNEQYF. DNA of the CDR3: TGCGCCAGCAGCCCCGGGACAGGGGGTTACTACAATGAGCAGTACTTC.

This chain connects TRBV13 to TRBJ2-5, with 7 bases fitting TRBD2. V shed 4 bases, J shed 2 bases, and the junction held 4 bases outside the gene matches. CDR1 is PRHDT, CDR2 FYEKMQ, per germline (reference sequence). The CDR3 is made up of 14 amino acids. The CDR3 here is CASSSGTTQETQYF. The CDR3 nucleotides are TGTGCCAGCAGCTCCGGGACTACACAAGAGACCCAGTACTTC.

The V gene is TRBV7-8, the J gene TRBJ1-2; possible D gene TRBD1, 5 bases. The CDR3 loop spans 14 amino acids. CDR1 and CDR2 (germline): SGHVS, FQNEAQ. V was pared by 0 bases and J by 3 bases, with 8 bases between. CDR3 in DNA: TGTGCCAGCAGCTTAGCCAGGGCGGACTATGGCTACACCTTC. Its translation: CASSLARADYGYTF.

The rearrangement joins TRBV29-1 to TRBJ2-7; no reliable D call. Germline assignment: CDR1 SQVTM and CDR2 ANQGSEA. Trimming stripped 4 bases from V and 2 bases from J, with 15 bases between. This CDR3 contains 14 residues. The CDR3 spells CSVVPRTSTYEQYF. In DNA, the CDR3 is TGCAGCGTTGTTCCCCGGACGTCAACCTACGAGCAGTACTTC.

This clonotype has just a few counts. V and J are TRBV6-5 and TRBJ2-4; D is unresolved. The CDR3 has 11 amino acids. From germline, CDR1 is MNHEY and CDR2 SVGAGI. Trimming removed 2 bases from V and 13 bases from J, with 9 bases in between. The CDR3 DNA sequence: TGTGCCAGCAGTTACATCGGAGAGCAGTACTTC. Its translation is CASSYIGEQYF.

This chain uses TRBV5-1 with TRBJ2-5, with D perhaps matching TRBD2 (5 bases). Germline V gene sequence: CDR1 SGHRS, CDR2 YFSETQ. The CDR3 is made up of 14 amino acids. Between the trimmed V and J ends, which lost 4 bases and 5 bases, there was a span of 15 bases. In DNA, the CDR3 is TGCGCCAGCAGCCAGGAGGCCCAAACGGAGACCCAGTACTTC. Encoded protein: CASSQEAQTETQYF.

Only a few counts were recorded for this clonotype. V is TRBV20-1 and J is TRBJ2-5; weak D call: TRBD2 (6 bases). There are 15 residues in the CDR3. The germline CDR1 and CDR2 sequences are DFQATT and SNEGSKA (reference sequence). Trimming took 5 bases from V and 4 from J, leaving 20 bases between them. The DNA of the CDR3 is TGCAGTGCTTCCTCGGGTGGAGGGTGGACAGAGACCCAGTACTTC. Its translation: CSASSGGGWTETQYF.

The chain carries TRBV4-3 and TRBJ2-7, with 7 bases matching TRBD2. Looked up from germline, CDR1 is LGHNA and CDR2 is YSLEER. This CDR3 comprises 15 residues. Losses at the gene ends were 3 bases for V and 2 bases for J; bases not matched to a gene: 7. The CDR3 spells CASSQDTSVAYEQYF. The CDR3 DNA is TGCGCCAGCAGCCAGGATACTAGCGTAGCCTACGAGCAGTACTTC.